The 26 T cell receptor beta chains below were found in one sample sequenced in a study of blood T cell repertoires in COVID-19. TCRdb's table, derived via immunoSEQ multiplex PCR, lists solely in-frame clones and lacks some. The sample carries over 250,000 clones, approximately 88% recorded once. The sample taken for sequencing was peripheral blood. The receptor source for this set is a woman aged 70-85 years with COVID-19, enrolled during active disease.

The rearrangement links TRBV4-1 to TRBJ1-5, with no clear D. The V and J ends lost 0 bases and 4 bases respectively, with 10 bases between them. Germline values: CDR1 MGHRA, CDR2 YSYEKL. This CDR3 is 15 amino acids long. The chain's CDR3 is CASSQDSGLNQPQHF. CDR3 bases: TGCGCCAGCAGCCAAGATTCCGGGTTAAATCAGCCCCAGCATTTT.

The V gene is TRBV28, the J gene TRBJ1-1; D not resolved. The CDR3 runs to 14 residues. The V end was cut by 4 bases, the J end by 1 base, with 10 bases between. Germline lookup yields CDR1 MDHEN and CDR2 SYDVKM. Here the CDR3 DNA reads TGTGCCAGCAGTTCTTTTCACTCGAACACTGAAGCTTTCTTT. Residues: CASSSFHSNTEAFF.

The gene calls are TRBV6-5 and TRBJ1-1; 7 bases align to TRBD1. CDR1 and CDR2 from the germline V gene are MNHEY and SVGAGI. The V segment lost 8 bases and the J segment 9 bases; nucleotides outside the gene matches: 9. The CDR3 is made up of 12 amino acids. The DNA of the CDR3 is TGTGCCAGCTCCTCGGGGACAGATAAAGCTTTCTTT. Its translation: CASSSGTDKAFF.

The chain is built from TRBV12-5 and TRBJ1-5; weak D call: TRBD1 (5 bases). The CDR3 has 14 amino acids. Germline lookup yields CDR1 LGHNT and CDR2 FRNRAP. The V end was cut by 1 base, the J end by 6 bases, with 10 bases between. Here the CDR3 reads CASGLGGAIQPQHF. The CDR3 DNA follows: TGTGCTAGTGGTTTGGGTGGGGCAATTCAGCCCCAGCATTTT.

This chain connects TRBV7-2 to TRBJ2-1, with D maybe TRBD2 (5 bases). The length of the CDR3 is 16 residues. V was cut by 0 bases and J by 2 bases, with 11 bases left in between. Germline assignment: CDR1 SGHTA and CDR2 FQGNSA. CDR3 nucleotides: TGTGCCAGCAGCTTAGCCGTGGGAGTCGCCTACAATGAGCAGTTCTTC. It translates to CASSLAVGVAYNEQFF.

This rearrangement joins TRBV27 to TRBJ2-7; D possibly corresponds to TRBD1 (5 bases). The CDR3 has 13 amino acids. Germline CDR1 and CDR2: MNHEY and SMNVEV (reference sequence). V lost 6 bases, J lost 0 bases, and 9 bases lay in between. DNA for the CDR3: TGTGCCAGCAGAAGACAGAGCTCCTACGAGCAGTACTTC. Translated: CASRRQSSYEQYF.

Here the CDR3 DNA reads TGTGCCAGCAGTTTGATAACGATTCTAGCAAATCAGCCCCAGCATTTT. Translation gives CASSLITILANQPQHF. This chain links TRBV28 with TRBJ1-5, with D unclear. Germline values: CDR1 MDHEN, CDR2 SYDVKM. Trimming took 3 bases from V and 4 from J, leaving 16 bases between them. The CDR3 has 16 amino acids.

V usage is TRBV28 and J usage is TRBJ1-4; D might be TRBD1 (5 bases). Trimming stripped 3 bases from V and 5 bases from J, with 19 bases between. CDR3 length: 17 residues. Germline CDR1 MDHEN, CDR2 SYDVKM. CDR3: CASSLYLMGGGNEKLFF. The CDR3 DNA follows: TGTGCCAGCAGTTTGTACCTCATGGGGGGAGGCAATGAAAAACTGTTTTTT.

V and J are TRBV9 and TRBJ2-2, with 7 bases lining up with TRBD2. CDR3 length: 18 amino acids. Per germline, CDR1 SGDLS and CDR2 YYNGEE. The ends lost 0 bases at V and 5 bases at J; junction bases unmatched: 13. CDR3 in amino acids: CASSVAPGGSRSTGELFF. CDR3 DNA: TGTGCCAGCAGCGTAGCTCCTGGCGGGAGTAGGTCTACCGGGGAGCTGTTTTTT.

The chain carries TRBV2 and TRBJ2-7; D perhaps matches TRBD2 (5 bases). Germline CDR1 is SNHLY and CDR2 is FYNNEI. The CDR3 is 11 amino acids. Trimming removed 8 bases from V and 3 bases from J, with 8 bases in between. CDR3 in amino acids: CASGENYEQYF. Here the CDR3 DNA reads TGTGCCAGCGGGGAGAACTACGAGCAGTACTTC. The full variable domain, in which reference TRBV2 and TRBJ2-7 provide the parts outside the CDR3, is EPEVTQTPSHQVTQMGQEVILRCVPISNHLYFYWYRQILGQKVEFLVSFYNNEISEKSEIFDDQFSVERPDGSNFTLKIRSTKLEDSAMYFCASGENYEQYFGPGTRLTVT.

The gene calls are TRBV27 and TRBJ2-1; weak D call: TRBD2 (6 bases). With 6 bases removed from V and 8 bases from J, the gap between germline ends came to 26 bases. Germline values: CDR1 MNHEY, CDR2 SMNVEV (reference sequence). The CDR3 loop spans 17 amino acids. In DNA form, the CDR3 reads TGTGCCAGCAGCCTTCTCTCCGGGACTCGCTTTCTGGATGAGCAGTTCTTC. Amino acids: CASSLLSGTRFLDEQFF.

The V call is TRBV6-4, the J call TRBJ2-1, with TRBD2 identical over 13 bases. The CDR3 contains 15 residues. Unmatched junction bases numbered 7, after V lost 4 bases and J lost 10 bases. In germline, CDR1 is MRHNA, CDR2 SNTAGT. CDR3 DNA sequence: TGTGCCAGCAGTGCCGACGGGACTAGCGGGACCGAGCAGTTCTTC. As protein: CASSADGTSGTEQFF.

The chain employs TRBV27 and TRBJ1-1; tentatively, D is TRBD1 (5 bases). V lost 3 bases and J lost 1, with 15 bases in between. Germline CDR1 MNHEY, CDR2 SMNVEV (reference sequence). This CDR3 is 16 amino acids long. This CDR3 reads CASSFGDRVRNTEAFF. The CDR3 DNA is TGTGCCAGCAGTTTCGGAGACAGAGTTCGGAACACTGAAGCTTTCTTT.

This chain joins TRBV29-1 and TRBJ2-3, with 7 bases identical to TRBD2. This CDR3 region has 12 residues. The trim removed 4 bases at V and 4 bases at J, leaving 2 bases unmatched. Germline V CDR1 and CDR2: SQVTM, ANQGSEA. In DNA form, the CDR3 reads TGCAGCGTTGTTGCGGGAGCAGATACGCAGTATTTT. Protein: CSVVAGADTQYF.

The chain employs TRBV7-9 and TRBJ2-3; 7 bases agree with TRBD2. V gave up 1 base and J gave up 4 bases; unmatched junction bases: 14. The CDR3 length is 18 residues. From germline, CDR1 is SEHNR and CDR2 FQNEAQ (reference sequence). The CDR3 region has the DNA TGTGCCAGCAGCTTAGGCCCCGGGGGACTATATGGGGCAGATACGCAGTATTTT. Its translation: CASSLGPGGLYGADTQYF.

Only a few counts were recorded for this clone. This chain joins TRBV15 and TRBJ1-4, with 9 positions matching TRBD1. Germline V gene lookup returns CDR1 LNHNV and CDR2 YYDKDF (reference sequence). The CDR3 is 15 amino acids. V shed 0 bases, J shed 13 bases, and the junction held 9 bases outside the gene matches. This CDR3 is CATSRDQTGGRLLFF. CDR3 DNA sequence: TGTGCCACCAGCAGAGATCAAACAGGGGGCCGCCTACTGTTTTTT.

This clone appeared once. The chain employs TRBV4-1 and TRBJ1-1; the D is unclear. CDR1 and CDR2 from the germline V gene are MGHRA and YSYEKL. The ends were cut back, 0 bases at V and 1 base at J, with 15 bases in the middle. The CDR3 length is 17 residues. In nucleotides, the CDR3 is TGCGCCAGCAGCCAAGATGTTGGGTGGGCGTCGAACACTGAAGCTTTCTTT. It translates to CASSQDVGWASNTEAFF.

The chain joins TRBV12-3 or TRBV12-4 to TRBJ2-1; 7 positions agree with TRBD1. The CDR3 runs to 13 residues. V gave up 6 bases and J gave up 5 bases; unmatched junction bases: 4. The DNA for the CDR3 is TGTGCCAGCAGACCCGGGACAGACAATGAGCAGTTCTTC. It codes for CASRPGTDNEQFF.

J is TRBJ2-3 and V is TRBV3-1 (or the pseudogene TRBV3-2), with TRBD1 matching over 7 bases. The junction had 7 bases not matched to a gene; V was cut back by 2 bases and J by 5 bases. This CDR3 region has 15 residues. Germline V gives CDR1 LGHDT, CDR2 YNNKEL (reference sequence). The CDR3 region is CASSQRSQGKDTQYF. CDR3 nucleotide sequence: TGTGCCAGCAGCCAAAGGTCACAGGGGAAAGATACGCAGTATTTT.

The rearrangement joins TRBV6-5 to TRBJ2-5; 7 nucleotides agree with TRBD2. J lost 7 bases, V lost 7 bases, and 12 bases had no gene match. In germline, CDR1 is MNHEY, CDR2 SVGAGI. This CDR3 has 14 residues. The DNA of the CDR3 is TGTGCCAGCAAGGGACTCGGGAGGACCGGGACCCAGTACTTC. This translates into CASKGLGRTGTQYF.

The chain couples TRBV6-1 to TRBJ2-1, with D possibly TRBD2 on 6 matching bases. This CDR3 has 14 amino acids. Germline CDR1 MNHNS, CDR2 SASEGT. V shed 1 base and J shed 6 bases, with 10 bases lying between them. The CDR3 here is CASSEGGVSNEQFF. The CDR3 nucleotides are TGTGCCAGCAGTGAAGGGGGGGTATCCAATGAGCAGTTCTTC.

V usage is TRBV19 and J usage is TRBJ1-5; weak D call: TRBD1 (5 bases). Germline V gives CDR1 LNHDA, CDR2 SQIVND (reference sequence). Trimming took off 4 bases at V and 4 bases at J, with 23 bases between the two ends. This CDR3 spans 18 amino acids. The CDR3 nucleotides read TGTGCCAGTAGTAGAATGACCGGCGGGGGAGCTGTTAATCAGCCCCAGCATTTT. Translated, it gives CASSRMTGGGAVNQPQHF.

The rearrangement links TRBV5-4 to TRBJ2-7; 10 positions match TRBD1. The V and J ends lost 5 bases and 3 bases, in that order; junction bases with no gene match: 8. Germline CDR1 and CDR2: SGHNT and YYREEE (reference sequence). The CDR3 covers 15 residues. CDR3 region: CASSLTGGVIYEQYF. CDR3 DNA sequence: TGTGCCAGCAGTTTGACAGGGGGCGTAATCTACGAGCAGTACTTC.

The chain uses TRBV6-5 and TRBJ1-1; no reliable D call. Trimming shortened V by 7 bases and J by 4 bases, and 19 bases separated the two germline ends. CDR1 is MNHEY and CDR2 is SVGAGI in the germline V gene. The CDR3 consists of 15 residues. CDR3 coding DNA: TGTGCCAGCAAGTACGATGGGAGAGAGGGCACTGAAGCTTTCTTT. It codes for CASKYDGREGTEAFF.

The chain recombines TRBV5-1 with TRBJ1-2, with a weak D call TRBD1 (6 bases). V lost 5 bases to trimming and J lost 6 bases, with 20 bases between them. CDR3 length equals 15 residues. Germline CDR1 and CDR2: SGHRS and YFSETQ. The CDR3: CASRADRILRDGYTF. The CDR3 DNA sequence: TGCGCCAGCAGGGCAGACAGGATACTTAGAGATGGCTACACCTTC.

The V call is TRBV2, the J call TRBJ2-7; 9 bases align to TRBD2. This CDR3 is built from 14 residues. Germline V gene sequence: CDR1 SNHLY, CDR2 FYNNEI. The V gene end was trimmed by 7 bases and the J gene end by 5 bases; junction bases not matched to a gene: 9. In DNA form, the CDR3 reads TGTGCCAGCAAGAGTATAGCGGGAGTGGACGAGCAGTACTTC. It is translated as CASKSIAGVDEQYF.